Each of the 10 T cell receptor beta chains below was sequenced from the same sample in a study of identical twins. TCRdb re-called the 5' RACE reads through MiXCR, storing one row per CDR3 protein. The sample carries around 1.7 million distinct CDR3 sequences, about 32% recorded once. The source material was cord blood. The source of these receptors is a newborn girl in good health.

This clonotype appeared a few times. Here the CDR3 reads CASSLSEGSSVANYGYTF. Written as DNA, the CDR3 is TGTGCCAGCAGCTTGTCTGAAGGGAGCTCCGTAGCTAACTATGGCTACACCTTC. The chain couples TRBV5-6 to TRBJ1-2; D remains ambiguous. V lost 1 base and J 0 bases, leaving 19 bases between the germline ends. The CDR3 consists of 18 residues. CDR1 and CDR2 (germline): SGHDT, YYEEEE.

This chain's CDR3 is CSARVRLAGGPRNEQFF. In DNA, the CDR3 is TGCAGTGCTAGAGTGCGCCTAGCGGGAGGGCCGCGGAATGAGCAGTTCTTC. This sequence joins TRBV20-1 and TRBJ2-1; TRBD2 matches 12 bases. The CDR3 totals 17 residues. The ends lost 1 base at V and 7 bases at J; junction bases unmatched: 11. Per the germline V gene, CDR1 is DFQATT and CDR2 is SNEGSKA (reference sequence).

The CDR3 loop is CSAAQFRGDTDTQYF. In DNA, the CDR3 is TGCAGTGCTGCACAGTTTCGGGGGGACACAGATACGCAGTATTTT. The genes are TRBV20-1 and TRBJ2-3; 7 nucleotides agree with TRBD2. The CDR3 extends over 15 amino acids. J lost 2 bases, V lost 5 bases, and 10 bases had no gene match. CDR1 DFQATT and CDR2 SNEGSKA come from the germline V gene (reference sequence).

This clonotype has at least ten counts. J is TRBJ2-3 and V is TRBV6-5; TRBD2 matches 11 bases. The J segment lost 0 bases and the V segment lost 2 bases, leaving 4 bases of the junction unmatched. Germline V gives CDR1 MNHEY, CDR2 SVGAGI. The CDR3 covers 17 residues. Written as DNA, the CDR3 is TGTGCCAGCAGTTACCATCGACTAGCGGGGAGCACAGATACGCAGTATTTT. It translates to CASSYHRLAGSTDTQYF.

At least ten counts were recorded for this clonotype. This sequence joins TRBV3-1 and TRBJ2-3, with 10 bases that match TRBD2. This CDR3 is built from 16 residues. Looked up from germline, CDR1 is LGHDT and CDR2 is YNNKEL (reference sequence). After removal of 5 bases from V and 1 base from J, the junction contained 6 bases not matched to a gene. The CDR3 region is CASSYSGTSGTDTQYF. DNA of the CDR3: TGTGCCAGCAGCTACTCCGGGACTAGCGGCACAGATACGCAGTATTTT.

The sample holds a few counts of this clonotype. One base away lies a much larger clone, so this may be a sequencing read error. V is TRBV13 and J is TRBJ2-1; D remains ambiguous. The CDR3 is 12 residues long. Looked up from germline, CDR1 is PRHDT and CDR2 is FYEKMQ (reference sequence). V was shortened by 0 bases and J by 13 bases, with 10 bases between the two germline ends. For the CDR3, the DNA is TGTGCCAGCAGCTTAGGTTCGGAGACCCAGTTCTTC. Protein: CASSLGSETQFF.

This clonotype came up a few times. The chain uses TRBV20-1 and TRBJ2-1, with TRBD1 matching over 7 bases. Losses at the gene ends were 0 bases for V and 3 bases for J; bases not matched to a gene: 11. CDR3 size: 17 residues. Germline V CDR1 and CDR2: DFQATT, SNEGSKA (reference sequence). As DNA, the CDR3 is TGCAGTGCTAGAGATATCCGACAGGGTGAGGGCTACAATGAGCAGTTCTTC. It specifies CSARDIRQGEGYNEQFF.

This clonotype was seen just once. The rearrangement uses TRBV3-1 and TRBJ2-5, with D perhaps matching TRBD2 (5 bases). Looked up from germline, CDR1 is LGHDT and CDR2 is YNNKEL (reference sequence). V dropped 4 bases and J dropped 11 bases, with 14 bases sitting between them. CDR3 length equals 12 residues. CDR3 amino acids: CASSLRPTGQYF. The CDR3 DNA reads TGTGCCAGCAGCCTACGGCCGACGGGGCAGTACTTC.

CDR3 loop: CASRDRGLNEKLFF. CDR3 nucleotide sequence: TGTGCCAGCCGGGACAGGGGGTTAAATGAAAAACTGTTTTTT. V gene TRBV2 combines with J gene TRBJ1-4; 11 bases map to TRBD1. The CDR3 is 14 residues long. After removal of 8 bases from V and 5 bases from J, the junction contained 4 bases not matched to a gene. Germline V gene sequence: CDR1 SNHLY, CDR2 FYNNEI.

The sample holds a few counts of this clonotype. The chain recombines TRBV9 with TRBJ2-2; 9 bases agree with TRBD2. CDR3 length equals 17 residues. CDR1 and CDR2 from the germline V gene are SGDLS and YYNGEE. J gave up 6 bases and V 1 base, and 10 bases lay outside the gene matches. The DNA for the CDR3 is TGTGCCAGCAGCGTAATCTCTAGCGGGAATGGGGCCGGGGAGCTGTTTTTT. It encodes CASSVISSGNGAGELFF.